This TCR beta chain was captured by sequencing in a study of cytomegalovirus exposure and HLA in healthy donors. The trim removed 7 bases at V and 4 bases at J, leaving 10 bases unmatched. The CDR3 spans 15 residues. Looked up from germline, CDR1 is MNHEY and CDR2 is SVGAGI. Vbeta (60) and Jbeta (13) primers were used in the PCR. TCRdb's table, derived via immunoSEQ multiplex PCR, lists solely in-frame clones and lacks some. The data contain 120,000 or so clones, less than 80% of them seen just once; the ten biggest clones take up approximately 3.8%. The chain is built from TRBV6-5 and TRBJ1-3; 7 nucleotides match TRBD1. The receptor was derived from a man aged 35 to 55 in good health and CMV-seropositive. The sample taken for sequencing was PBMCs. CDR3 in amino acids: CASTRITGEGNTIYF. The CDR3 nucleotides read TGTGCCAGCACCCGAATTACAGGGGAAGGAAACACCATATATTTT.